Listed below are T cell receptor beta chains from one sample, sequenced in a study of blood T cells in healthy people across ages. A single record per CDR3 protein comes from TCRdb applying MiXCR to the 5' RACE reads. Of roughly 720,000 distinct CDR3 sequences in the sample, around half are singletons; the top ten hold about two fifths. What was sequenced was blood. These receptors came from a man older than 75 in good health. The CDR3 runs from the conserved cysteine through the conserved F or W. Fields, in order: J gene, D gene, clone size, V gene, CDR3 protein, CDR3 DNA. A D gene is named only where the DNA matches it firmly. Some rows have no size entry. The others give once, few or many, or a class for an expanded clone.

>TRBJ2-5|TRBD1|few|TRBV12-3/TRBV12-4
CASSPGTGAHEQYF
TGTGCCAGCAGCCCCGGGACAGGGGCCCATGAGCAGTACTTC
>TRBJ2-1|TRBD2|.|TRBV24-1
CATSEAGGSAYSEQFF
TGTGCCACCAGTGAGGCAGGCGGGAGCGCCTACAGTGAGCAGTTCTTC
>TRBJ2-3|TRBD2|.|TRBV3-1
CASSQVGAGGTDTQYF
TGTGCCAGCAGCCAAGTAGGAGCGGGAGGCACAGATACGCAGTATTTT
>TRBJ2-7|TRBD1|few|TRBV5-6
CASSLRGQVGEQYF
TGTGCCAGCAGCTTGAGGGGACAGGTGGGCGAGCAGTACTTC
>TRBJ2-7|TRBD2|.|TRBV20-1
CSAAFSGRASYEQYF
TGCAGTGCTGCCTTTAGCGGGAGGGCATCGTACGAGCAGTACTTC
>TRBJ2-5|TRBD2|.|TRBV7-3
CASSRGGIETQYF
TGTGCCAGCAGCCGCGGGGGGATTGAGACCCAGTACTTC
>TRBJ2-5|TRBD1|.|TRBV7-9
CASSLTRTGDIQETQYF
TGTGCCAGCAGCTTAACCCGGACAGGGGATATACAAGAGACCCAGTACTTC
>TRBJ2-1|.|.|TRBV20-1
CSAIGTSDEQFF
TGCAGTGCAATTGGGACTTCGGATGAGCAGTTCTTC
>TRBJ2-7|TRBD2|few|TRBV20-1
CSAGLAGVGEQYF
TGCAGTGCCGGACTAGCGGGAGTCGGGGAGCAGTACTTC
>TRBJ2-4|.|once|TRBV6-5
CASSRGNPQAKNIQYF
TGTGCCAGCAGCCGGGGGAACCCACAAGCCAAAAACATTCAGTACTTC
>TRBJ2-7|.|few|TRBV10-3
CAISQVNREGGQYF
TGTGCCATCAGCCAGGTCAACAGGGAAGGGGGGCAGTACTTC
>TRBJ1-4|.|.|TRBV19
CASSIFGGRENLFF
TGTGCCAGTAGTATATTCGGGGGCCGCGAAAATCTGTTTTTT
>TRBJ2-1|TRBD1|.|TRBV27
CASSPRPGQLRGNEQFF
TGTGCCAGCAGTCCCCGTCCGGGACAGCTCAGAGGCAATGAGCAGTTCTTC
>TRBJ2-3|.|few|TRBV12-3/TRBV12-4
CASSSTADTQYF
TGTGCCAGCAGTTCGACGGCAGATACGCAGTATTTT
>TRBJ2-7|TRBD2|.|TRBV20-1
CSAHTGLAGANEQYF
TGCAGTGCCCATACAGGACTAGCGGGAGCCAATGAGCAGTACTTC
>TRBJ2-6|.|few|TRBV18
CASKSGANVLTF
TGTGCCAGTAAATCTGGGGCCAACGTCCTGACTTTC
>TRBJ2-1|.|few|TRBV24-1
CATSEGHVYNEQFF
TGTGCCACCAGTGAAGGACACGTTTACAATGAGCAGTTCTTC
>TRBJ2-7|TRBD1|many|TRBV7-2
CASSLGGQVYEQYF
TGTGCCAGCAGCTTAGGAGGACAGGTCTACGAGCAGTACTTC
>TRBJ2-7|.|.|TRBV3-1
CASILSWRSYEQYF
TGTGCCAGCATCCTTTCTTGGAGGTCCTACGAGCAGTACTTC
>TRBJ2-5|.|few|TRBV12-3/TRBV12-4
CASSLAGRGDLQETQYF
TGTGCCAGCAGTTTAGCCGGCAGGGGCGACCTCCAAGAGACCCAGTACTTC
>TRBJ2-7|.|.|TRBV28
CASSLGGINYEQYF
TGTGCCAGCAGTTTAGGAGGGATTAACTACGAGCAGTACTTC
>TRBJ2-1|TRBD1|.|TRBV10-3
CAIIGDRGNEQFF
TGTGCCATCATTGGGGACAGGGGGAATGAGCAGTTCTTC
>TRBJ2-7|.|.|TRBV4-1
CASSQAIAGEQYF
TGCGCCAGCAGCCAAGCGATAGCCGGGGAGCAGTACTTC
>TRBJ2-7|.|few|TRBV7-8
CASRRALVAYEQYF
TGTGCCAGCCGCCGAGCCCTTGTGGCTTACGAGCAGTACTTC
>TRBJ2-7|TRBD2|once|TRBV7-6
CASSLAPAGGSSYEQYF
TGTGCCAGCAGCTTAGCCCCTGCCGGCGGGAGCTCCTACGAGCAGTACTTC
>TRBJ1-2|.|.|TRBV7-2
CASSSRGPGLTVPYGYTF
TGTGCCAGCAGCTCCCGAGGACCCGGGTTGACAGTTCCCTATGGCTACACCTTC
>TRBJ1-2|.|.|TRBV6-5
CASTAGGYGYTF
TGTGCCAGCACCGCCGGGGGGTATGGCTACACCTTC
>TRBJ2-3|TRBD2|few|TRBV25-1
CASRISGRDRYAYF
TGTGCCAGCAGAATTAGCGGGAGGGACAGATACGCGTATTTT